Below are 6 T cell receptor beta chains sequenced from a single sample in a study of blood T cell repertoires in COVID-19 (dated by TCRdb to the early 2020s). The method behind the library was the immunoSEQ multiplex PCR assay. Here the immuneACCESS table is served through TCRdb, limited to in-frame sequences with V and J called. Missing clones are a known gap in these copies; in checked studies unresolved V genes cover under half, and the rest lacks a known reason. This sample comprises 70,000 to 85,000 clones, roughly 78% of them detected only once. The top ten clones comprise about 9.4% of the sample. The sample was peripheral blood. All receptors derive from a man between 60 and 75 years old with acute or convalescent COVID-19.

The CDR3 DNA follows: TGTGCCAGCAGAATAAGTACAGGGGTAGAAGGCTACACCTTC. Protein product: CASRISTGVEGYTF. This chain uses TRBV7-2 with TRBJ1-2, with 7 bases identical to TRBD1. CDR3 length: 14 amino acids. Germline loops: CDR1 SGHTA, CDR2 FQGNSA. Trimming cost V 6 bases and J 8 bases; bases outside gene matches: 12.

The chain uses TRBV5-8 and TRBJ2-3, with 9 positions matching TRBD2. The germline V gene encodes CDR1 SGHTS and CDR2 YDEGEE. Trimming took 0 bases from V and 7 from J; bases not matched to a gene: 6. CDR3 size: 15 residues. The CDR3 is CASSLAAGGWNTQYF. CDR3 coding DNA: TGTGCCAGCAGCTTGGCGGCGGGGGGGTGGAATACGCAGTATTTT.

V usage is TRBV4-3 and J usage is TRBJ1-5; D is uncertain. This CDR3 comprises 13 residues. From germline, CDR1 is LGHNA and CDR2 YSLEER. V was cut by 0 bases and J by 4 bases, with 4 bases left in between. CDR3 DNA: TGCGCCAGCAGCCAAGATCAAAATCAGCCCCAGCATTTT. Amino acid sequence: CASSQDQNQPQHF.

The V and J genes are TRBV7-8 and TRBJ1-5, with TRBD1 as a possible D gene (5 bases). The CDR3 is made up of 14 amino acids. V lost 5 bases and J lost 5, with 13 bases in between. Germline CDR1 SGHVS, CDR2 FQNEAQ. This chain's CDR3 is CASSLPGEDQPQHF. The CDR3 DNA reads as TGTGCCAGCAGCCTACCGGGGGAGGATCAGCCCCAGCATTTT.

The chain employs TRBV2 and TRBJ1-5; possible D gene TRBD1, 6 bases. The V gene's germline CDR1 is SNHLY and CDR2 FYNNEI. This CDR3 is built from 14 residues. The ends were cut back, 6 bases at V and 7 bases at J, with 16 bases in the middle. CDR3 sequence: CASRQSGEAQPQHF. The CDR3 coding sequence is TGTGCCAGCAGACAATCAGGGGAAGCGCAGCCCCAGCATTTT. Full variable domain (remainder filled in from reference TRBV2 and TRBJ1-5): EPEVTQTPSHQVTQMGQEVILRCVPISNHLYFYWYRQILGQKVEFLVSFYNNEISEKSEIFDDQFSVERPDGSNFTLKIRSTKLEDSAMYFCASRQSGEAQPQHFGDGTRLSIL.

The chain uses TRBV20-1 and TRBJ2-7, with D perhaps TRBD1 (6 bases). The CDR3 runs to 11 residues. The germline V and J ends were trimmed by 6 bases and 6 bases, with 12 bases remaining between them. Germline V lookup: CDR1 DFQATT, CDR2 SNEGSKA (reference sequence). DNA of the CDR3: TGCAGTGCCGGCTCAGGGGTCGAGCAGTACTTC. Amino acid sequence: CSAGSGVEQYF.